This TCR beta chain was observed in a study of shared clonotypes between healthy human individuals. Study summary: CD4 naive cells filled three plates per donor, CD4 memory three, CD8 naive two and CD8 memory one.

Some clones are missing from TCRdb's copy, which holds only in-frame ones; the method was immunoSEQ multiplex PCR. The repertoire holds about 990,000 clones, approximately 80% seen once, with 0.6% to 0.75% in the top ten. Details on this clone: Antigen unknown.

This CDR3 comprises 13 residues. CDR1 SNHLY and CDR2 FYNNEI come from the germline V gene. The V end was cut by 6 bases, the J end by 10 bases, with 18 bases between. General study points: Limited genetic and exposure-history diversity came from having few donors.

J is TRBJ2-5 and V is TRBV2; D is uncertain. The source material was memory CD4+ T cells from PBMCs. The subset: CD45RA-negative fraction. The receptor was derived from a man aged 18 to 29 in good health. Some clones in this sample may be carry-over from other donors' samples. The CDR3 region has the DNA TGTGCCAGCAGATCCGGGCTACGCGGTGTCCAGTACTTC. Amino acids: CASRSGLRGVQYF. Complete variable domain (other parts from reference TRBV2 and TRBJ2-5): EPEVTQTPSHQVTQMGQEVILRCVPISNHLYFYWYRQILGQKVEFLVSFYNNEISEKSEIFDDQFSVERPDGSNFTLKIRSTKLEDSAMYFCASRSGLRGVQYFGPGTRLLVL.